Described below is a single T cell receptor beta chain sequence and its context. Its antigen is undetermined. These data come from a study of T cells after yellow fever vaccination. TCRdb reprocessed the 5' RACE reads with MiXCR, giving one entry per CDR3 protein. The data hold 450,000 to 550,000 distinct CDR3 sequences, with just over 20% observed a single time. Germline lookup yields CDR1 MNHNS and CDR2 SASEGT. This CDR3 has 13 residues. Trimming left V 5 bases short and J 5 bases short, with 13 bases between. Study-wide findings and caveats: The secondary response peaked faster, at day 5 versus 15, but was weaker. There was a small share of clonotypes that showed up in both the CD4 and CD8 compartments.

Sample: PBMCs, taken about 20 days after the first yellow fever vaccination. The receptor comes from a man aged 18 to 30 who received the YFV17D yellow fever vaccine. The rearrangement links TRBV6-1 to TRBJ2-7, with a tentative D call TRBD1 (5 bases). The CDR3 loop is CASSLGAKHEQYF. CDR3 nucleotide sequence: TGTGCCAGCAGTCTAGGGGCGAAACACGAGCAGTACTTC.